A selection of T cell receptor beta chains follows, all from one sample in a study of cytomegalovirus exposure and HLA in healthy donors. Sequencing was performed with immunoSEQ multiplex PCR; in TCRdb, only in-frame clones are kept and a portion is missing. This table has some 130,000 clones, over 60% appearing once. Specimen: PBMCs. Receptors originate from a woman aged 25 to 39 in good health and CMV-seropositive. Each CDR3 is given with its conserved first and last residue. D genes are given only for firm matches. Part of the rows lack a size; the others show once, few, many or a class for expanded clones.

j_gene: TRBJ1-5
abundance: few
d_gene: NA
v_gene: TRBV9
CDR3nt: TGTGCCAGCAGCGTAGATGGTGCACAATATCAGCCCCAGCATTTT
CDR3aa: CASSVDGAQYQPQHF

j_gene: TRBJ2-5
abundance: NA
d_gene: NA
v_gene: TRBV6-1
CDR3nt: TGTGCCAGCAGCACGACCGGGACTGGCGAAGAGACCCAGTACTTC
CDR3aa: CASSTTGTGEETQYF

j_gene: TRBJ2-7
abundance: NA
d_gene: TRBD2
v_gene: TRBV7-7
CDR3nt: TGTGCCAGCAGCGTCAGGGAGGGCTCCTACGAGCAGTACTTC
CDR3aa: CASSVREGSYEQYF

j_gene: TRBJ2-1
abundance: NA
d_gene: NA
v_gene: TRBV11-2
CDR3nt: TGTGCCAGCAGCTTAGCAACGCGGGCTAGCTCTGGCAATGAGCAGTTCTTC
CDR3aa: CASSLATRASSGNEQFF

j_gene: TRBJ2-7
abundance: few
d_gene: NA
v_gene: TRBV29-1
CDR3nt: TGCAGCGTTGTTGTGACAGCCTCCTACGAGCAGTACTTC
CDR3aa: CSVVVTASYEQYF

j_gene: TRBJ2-2
abundance: NA
d_gene: NA
v_gene: TRBV30
CDR3nt: TGTGCCAACCGAGGTGCCGCGAACACCGGGGAGCTGTTTTTT
CDR3aa: CANRGAANTGELFF

j_gene: TRBJ2-7
abundance: NA
d_gene: NA
v_gene: TRBV7-9
CDR3nt: TGTGCCAGCAGCTTAGCACTCGACGAGCAGTACTTC
CDR3aa: CASSLALDEQYF

j_gene: TRBJ1-6
abundance: NA
d_gene: NA
v_gene: TRBV6-6
CDR3nt: TGTGCCAGCAGTGTCACAGGGCTGAATAATTCACCCCTCCACTTT
CDR3aa: CASSVTGLNNSPLHF

j_gene: TRBJ1-6
abundance: NA
d_gene: NA
v_gene: TRBV11-1
CDR3nt: TGTGCCAGCAGTTCTGATAACAGGGCTAATTCACCCCTCCACTTT
CDR3aa: CASSSDNRANSPLHF

j_gene: TRBJ2-6
abundance: NA
d_gene: NA
v_gene: TRBV4-3
CDR3nt: TGCGCCAGCAGCCAGGAGGGGGCGGCTGGGGCCAACGTCCTGACTTTC
CDR3aa: CASSQEGAAGANVLTF

j_gene: TRBJ2-2
abundance: NA
d_gene: TRBD1
v_gene: TRBV7-9
CDR3nt: TGTGCCAGCAGCTTAGAGACAGGGCGGACCGGGGAGCTGTTTTTT
CDR3aa: CASSLETGRTGELFF

j_gene: TRBJ2-2
abundance: once
d_gene: NA
v_gene: TRBV2
CDR3nt: TGTGCCAGCAGTGATCTGGCAGGGTACACCGGGGAGCTGTTTTTT
CDR3aa: CASSDLAGYTGELFF

j_gene: TRBJ2-3
abundance: NA
d_gene: TRBD2
v_gene: TRBV7-2
CDR3nt: TGTGCCAGCAGCTTACTGGGGCTAGCGGGGGGGCGTACAGATACGCAGTATTTT
CDR3aa: CASSLLGLAGGRTDTQYF

j_gene: TRBJ1-4
abundance: few
d_gene: NA
v_gene: TRBV25-1
CDR3nt: TGTGCCAGCAGTGAAGCTGGGAGGGAGGAGAATGAAAAACTGTTTTTT
CDR3aa: CASSEAGREENEKLFF

j_gene: TRBJ2-2
abundance: NA
d_gene: NA
v_gene: TRBV7-3
CDR3nt: TGTGCCAGCAGCCCCTCAGCGAACGTCGGGGAGCTGTTTTTT
CDR3aa: CASSPSANVGELFF

j_gene: TRBJ2-7
abundance: NA
d_gene: NA
v_gene: TRBV5-6
CDR3nt: TGTGCCAGCAGCCAGATGTCGGGAAGCGGGTACGAGCAGTACTTC
CDR3aa: CASSQMSGSGYEQYF

j_gene: TRBJ2-1
abundance: NA
d_gene: TRBD1
v_gene: TRBV18
CDR3nt: TGTGCCAGCTCAAAGAGGGACAGGAGGGATGAGCAGTTCTTC
CDR3aa: CASSKRDRRDEQFF

j_gene: TRBJ2-7
abundance: NA
d_gene: TRBD1
v_gene: TRBV5-6
CDR3nt: TGTGCCAGCAGTCCGCCGGGACAGGGTTTGGGACACCTCTACGAGCAGTACTTC
CDR3aa: CASSPPGQGLGHLYEQYF

j_gene: TRBJ1-4
abundance: NA
d_gene: TRBD1
v_gene: TRBV4-1
CDR3nt: TGCGCCAGCAGCCAAGATGTAGCAGGGGGGTCTAATGAAAAACTGTTTTTT
CDR3aa: CASSQDVAGGSNEKLFF

j_gene: TRBJ1-4
abundance: few
d_gene: TRBD1
v_gene: TRBV28
CDR3nt: TGTGCCAGCAGTCCCAGGGGGAGACGCGAAAAACTGTTTTTT
CDR3aa: CASSPRGRREKLFF

j_gene: TRBJ2-1
abundance: NA
d_gene: TRBD2
v_gene: TRBV5-4
CDR3nt: TGTGCCAGCAGCTCTAGCGGGGGGGCAGGTAGGGAGCAGTTCTTC
CDR3aa: CASSSSGGAGREQFF

j_gene: TRBJ1-4
abundance: NA
d_gene: NA
v_gene: TRBV6-6
CDR3nt: TGTGCCAGCAGTTCCGCCAGACAGGTTAATGAAAAACTGTTTTTT
CDR3aa: CASSSARQVNEKLFF

j_gene: TRBJ2-5
abundance: NA
d_gene: NA
v_gene: TRBV7-9
CDR3nt: TGTGCCAGCAGCCTGCCCCCGTCATCGGGTTCCCAGTACTTC
CDR3aa: CASSLPPSSGSQYF

j_gene: TRBJ1-1
abundance: NA
d_gene: TRBD1
v_gene: TRBV5-6
CDR3nt: TGTGCCAGCAGCTTCGGTGGGTGGCAGGGGGCGACGGAAGCTTTCTTT
CDR3aa: CASSFGGWQGATEAFF

j_gene: TRBJ2-1
abundance: NA
d_gene: TRBD2
v_gene: TRBV10-3
CDR3nt: TGTGCCATCAGTGCCGGGACTAGCGGTTACAATGAGCAGTTCTTC
CDR3aa: CAISAGTSGYNEQFF

j_gene: TRBJ2-1
abundance: medium-sized
d_gene: TRBD1
v_gene: TRBV29-1
CDR3nt: TGCAGCGTTATTGGGACAGCTTCGGGTGAGCAGTTCTTC
CDR3aa: CSVIGTASGEQFF

j_gene: TRBJ2-7
abundance: NA
d_gene: TRBD1
v_gene: TRBV25-1
CDR3nt: TGTGCCAGCCGACAGGGGGGCTCCTACGAGCAGTACTTC
CDR3aa: CASRQGGSYEQYF

j_gene: TRBJ1-1
abundance: NA
d_gene: TRBD1
v_gene: TRBV11-1
CDR3nt: TGTGCCAGCAGCTTAGGGTGCGTGGACAGGGGGCTGTGTGTCACTGAAGCTTTCTTT
CDR3aa: CASSLGCVDRGLCVTEAFF

j_gene: TRBJ2-3
abundance: NA
d_gene: NA
v_gene: TRBV15
CDR3nt: TGTGCCACCAGGACGGGTAGCGACCCCACAGATACGCAGTATTTT
CDR3aa: CATRTGSDPTDTQYF

j_gene: TRBJ2-2
abundance: once
d_gene: NA
v_gene: TRBV7-6
CDR3nt: TGTGCCAGCAGCTTAGACATCACCGGGGAGCTGTTTTTT
CDR3aa: CASSLDITGELFF

j_gene: TRBJ2-2
abundance: few
d_gene: NA
v_gene: TRBV9
CDR3nt: TGTGCCAGCAGCGTCGGTGGGAGCACCGGGGAGCTGTTTTTT
CDR3aa: CASSVGGSTGELFF

j_gene: TRBJ2-7
abundance: NA
d_gene: NA
v_gene: TRBV9
CDR3nt: TGTGCCAGCAGCGTAGGCCTCAGTTTCTACGAGCAGTACTTC
CDR3aa: CASSVGLSFYEQYF

j_gene: TRBJ2-1
abundance: NA
d_gene: TRBD1
v_gene: TRBV5-1
CDR3nt: TGCGCCAGCAGCTCAACCGGGACAGGTATTCCCTCCCCTAATTACAATGAGCAGTTCTTC
CDR3aa: CASSSTGTGIPSPNYNEQFF

j_gene: TRBJ2-7
abundance: NA
d_gene: TRBD2
v_gene: TRBV29-1
CDR3nt: TGCAGCGTTGAAGATCTACTAGCGGGGGCCTACGCGCAGTACTTC
CDR3aa: CSVEDLLAGAYAQYF

j_gene: TRBJ1-2
abundance: once
d_gene: TRBD1
v_gene: TRBV6-5
CDR3nt: TGTGCCAGCAGTCCAACCAGGACAGGGGGAGACTACACCTTC
CDR3aa: CASSPTRTGGDYTF

j_gene: TRBJ2-7
abundance: NA
d_gene: TRBD1
v_gene: TRBV28
CDR3nt: TGTGCCAGCAGCGACCTACCCCTTGGACAGGGGCTCGGCGAGCAGTACTTC
CDR3aa: CASSDLPLGQGLGEQYF

j_gene: TRBJ2-1
abundance: NA
d_gene: TRBD1
v_gene: TRBV11-3
CDR3nt: TGTGCCAGCAGCTCCTCCGGGACAGGGCATCATGAGCAGTTCTTC
CDR3aa: CASSSSGTGHHEQFF

j_gene: TRBJ2-7
abundance: NA
d_gene: TRBD1
v_gene: TRBV28
CDR3nt: TGTGCCAGCAGTTCCGGACAGGACGAGCAGTACTTC
CDR3aa: CASSSGQDEQYF

j_gene: TRBJ1-2
abundance: NA
d_gene: TRBD1
v_gene: TRBV5-1
CDR3nt: TGCGCCAGCAGCCCGGGGACAGTTAACTATGGCTACACCTTC
CDR3aa: CASSPGTVNYGYTF

j_gene: TRBJ2-1
abundance: NA
d_gene: NA
v_gene: TRBV5-4
CDR3nt: TGTGCCAGCAGCCTAGCGACGGGCTCCCGCTTGAATGAGCAGTTCTTC
CDR3aa: CASSLATGSRLNEQFF

j_gene: TRBJ1-2
abundance: NA
d_gene: NA
v_gene: TRBV19
CDR3nt: TGTGCCAGTAGTATAAAACCCCTGGGGGGGACCCTTAACTATGGCTACACCTTC
CDR3aa: CASSIKPLGGTLNYGYTF

j_gene: TRBJ1-4
abundance: NA
d_gene: NA
v_gene: TRBV2
CDR3nt: TGTGCCAGCAGACCCGCAGGGATCACAACTAATGAAAAACTGTTTTTT
CDR3aa: CASRPAGITTNEKLFF

j_gene: TRBJ2-7
abundance: NA
d_gene: TRBD1
v_gene: TRBV9
CDR3nt: TGTGCCAGCAGCCCAACACCGACAGGGACCTACGAGCAGTACTTC
CDR3aa: CASSPTPTGTYEQYF

j_gene: TRBJ2-7
abundance: NA
d_gene: NA
v_gene: TRBV6-1
CDR3nt: TGTGCCAGCACCCGGGGAGGGGGTAACTACGAGCAGTACTTC
CDR3aa: CASTRGGGNYEQYF

j_gene: TRBJ1-2
abundance: NA
d_gene: TRBD1
v_gene: TRBV28
CDR3nt: TGTGCCAGCAGCTACTCGACAGGGGTTGGCTACACCTTC
CDR3aa: CASSYSTGVGYTF

j_gene: TRBJ1-2
abundance: NA
d_gene: NA
v_gene: TRBV30
CDR3nt: TGTGCCTGGGCGGGACCGGGCTATGGCTACACCTTC
CDR3aa: CAWAGPGYGYTF

j_gene: TRBJ2-5
abundance: NA
d_gene: TRBD1
v_gene: TRBV7-9
CDR3nt: TGTGCCAGCAGCTTAACGCCGACAGGGGTTTGGGAGGAGACCCAGTACTTC
CDR3aa: CASSLTPTGVWEETQYF

j_gene: TRBJ1-2
abundance: NA
d_gene: NA
v_gene: TRBV27
CDR3nt: TGTGCCAGCAGGACTAGTGGGGTTTTGGGTGGCTACACCTTC
CDR3aa: CASRTSGVLGGYTF

j_gene: TRBJ1-4
abundance: once
d_gene: TRBD1
v_gene: TRBV7-9
CDR3nt: TGTTCCAGCAGCTTAGGTGGGACAGCTAATGAAAAACTGTTTTTT
CDR3aa: CSSSLGGTANEKLFF